This TCR beta chain is drawn from a study of prognosis after radiotherapy for stage I lung cancer. Overall study: In this cohort, every patient with non-small cell lung cancer was regarded as medically inoperable.

The study amplified the TCR beta CDR3 region from genomic DNA. This amplification was carried out by two rounds of multiplex PCR. First-round PCR used primers specific to each TRBV and TRBJ gene. The second round of PCR employed universal primers. MiXCR, applied by TCRdb to the multiplex PCR reads, yields one record per CDR3 protein. The sample contains over 45,000 distinct CDR3 sequences, 26% of which appear only once. Regarding the study as a whole: In patients receiving stereotactic body radiation therapy, unique TCR clone counts fell afterward, median roughly 10,000 versus 7,000.

With respect to this clonotype: Its antigen is not known.

V trimming: 7 bases; J trimming: 5 bases; junction bases outside the gene matches: 9. The CDR3 covers 14 residues. Germline-derived CDR1 and CDR2 are SGHRS and YFSETQ. The chain carries TRBV5-1 and TRBJ1-1; 9 bases line up with TRBD1. The sequence was collected from a donor aged 50 or older with non-small cell lung cancer. This specimen was PBMCs, taken before or after stereotactic body radiation therapy (not recorded which). CDR3 in DNA: TGCGCCAGCTCGGACAGGGGACTGTTGACTGAAGCTTTCTTT. Translated: CASSDRGLLTEAFF.